One sample yielded the 28 T cell receptor beta chains listed below, sequenced in a study of cytomegalovirus exposure and HLA in healthy donors. Clones were sequenced by immunoSEQ multiplex PCR, and TCRdb holds only the in-frame ones, with some missing. The table includes some 180,000 clones, about 89% detected once. The sample was PBMCs. The receptors originated from a man aged 25 to 40 in good health and CMV-seropositive.

The V gene is TRBV6-4, the J gene TRBJ2-1; D possibly corresponds to TRBD1 (5 bases). The length of the CDR3 is 15 residues. Germline CDR1 reads MRHNA; CDR2 reads SNTAGT. Trimming cost V 4 bases and J 0 bases, with 10 bases left between them. The CDR3 sequence: CASSADSSSYNEQFF. The CDR3 bases are TGTGCCAGCAGTGCCGACAGTAGCTCCTACAATGAGCAGTTCTTC.

The chain recombines TRBV7-3 with TRBJ2-7; TRBD2 is a possible D gene (6 bases). Trimming took off 5 bases at V and 0 bases at J, with 11 bases between the two ends. Germline CDR1 and CDR2: SGHTA and FQGTGA. The CDR3 is made up of 14 amino acids. CDR3 region: CASSPNGGSYEQYF. The CDR3 nucleotides read TGTGCCAGCAGCCCTAACGGGGGCTCCTACGAGCAGTACTTC.

The CDR3: CASSVVGLAGLNEQFF. The CDR3 DNA sequence: TGTGCCAGCAGCGTAGTCGGGCTAGCGGGACTCAATGAGCAGTTCTTC. The chain has TRBV9 and TRBJ2-1; 9 nucleotides align to TRBD2. Per the germline V gene, CDR1 is SGDLS and CDR2 is YYNGEE. The length of the CDR3 is 16 residues. Unmatched junction bases numbered 7, after V lost 0 bases and J lost 6 bases.

The chain combines TRBV4-2 with TRBJ2-7; D is undetermined. Trimming pared 4 bases from V and 1 base from J, leaving 11 bases between. CDR3 length equals 14 residues. CDR1 and CDR2 from the germline V gene are LGHNA and YNFKEQ. CDR3 amino acids: CASSRPDQSYEQYF. CDR3 nucleotides: TGTGCCAGCAGCCGCCCAGACCAATCCTACGAGCAGTACTTC.

CDR3 nucleotide sequence: TGTGCCAGCAGCGCCCACAGGGGGACCTACGAGCAGTACTTC. Its translation is CASSAHRGTYEQYF. This rearrangement joins TRBV9 to TRBJ2-7; 8 bases line up with TRBD1. Germline V gene data show CDR1 as SGDLS and CDR2 as YYNGEE. This CDR3 region has 14 residues. Losses at the gene ends were 3 bases for V and 2 bases for J; bases not matched to a gene: 4.

This chain's CDR3 is CASSGVGTGGYNEQFF. The CDR3 DNA follows: TGTGCCAGCAGCGGGGTGGGGACAGGGGGCTACAATGAGCAGTTCTTC. This chain links TRBV11-3 with TRBJ2-1; 11 positions match TRBD1. V trimming: 5 bases; J trimming: 3 bases; junction bases outside the gene matches: 6. Germline V lookup: CDR1 SGHNT, CDR2 YENEEA. The CDR3 extends over 16 amino acids. Full variable domain (missing parts from reference TRBV11-3 and TRBJ2-1): EAGVVQSPRYKIIEKKQPVAFWCNPISGHNTLYWYLQNLGQGPELLIRYENEEAVDDSQLPKDRFSAERLKGVDSTLKIQPAELGDSAVYLCASSGVGTGGYNEQFFGPGTRLTVL.

This chain uses TRBV2 with TRBJ2-2; D not certain. Germline V gene data show CDR1 as SNHLY and CDR2 as FYNNEI. The CDR3 extends over 12 amino acids. Trimming stripped 1 base from V and 7 bases from J, with 4 bases between. CDR3 sequence (DNA): TGTGCCAGCAGTGAAGGAGTCGGGGAGCTGTTTTTT. Translating it yields CASSEGVGELFF.

The CDR3 spells CASSSGRGGALHF. DNA for the CDR3: TGTGCCAGCAGCTCCGGACGGGGTGGAGCCCTCCACTTT. The J gene is TRBJ1-6, the V gene TRBV7-2; no clear D. There are 13 residues in the CDR3. Per germline, CDR1 SGHTA and CDR2 FQGNSA. The V end lost 4 bases, the J end lost 14 bases, and 15 bases lay between the germline ends.

The chain recombines TRBV6-5 with TRBJ2-7; the D gene is possibly TRBD1 (6 bases). Trimming took off 5 bases at V and 2 bases at J, with 10 bases between the two ends. The V gene's germline CDR1 is MNHEY and CDR2 SVGAGI. This CDR3 has 13 amino acids. The CDR3 nucleotides read TGTGCCAGCAGTGCAGGACAGCCCTACGAGCAGTACTTC. Residues: CASSAGQPYEQYF.

This clone was picked up many times. J is TRBJ1-2 and V is TRBV7-9; no clear D. The CDR3 is made up of 13 amino acids. Germline CDR1 reads SEHNR; CDR2 reads FQNEAQ (reference sequence). The CDR3 bases are TGTGCTCTCAGGCGTGTCGCTAACTATGGCTACACCTTC. This sequence encodes CALRRVANYGYTF.

This chain connects TRBV6-1 to TRBJ2-1, with 11 bases matching TRBD2. Germline assignment: CDR1 MNHNS and CDR2 SASEGT. The CDR3 has 13 amino acids. Unmatched junction bases numbered 6, after V lost 8 bases and J lost 9 bases. The CDR3 loop is CASLLAGAVEQFF. The CDR3 DNA reads TGTGCCAGCCTACTAGCGGGAGCTGTTGAGCAGTTCTTC.

The chain is built from TRBV7-6 and TRBJ1-1; D remains ambiguous. Trimming left V 5 bases short and J 2 bases short, with 12 bases between. Germline CDR1 and CDR2: SGHVS and FNYEAQ. The CDR3 is 14 amino acids. The DNA for the CDR3 is TGTGCCAGCAGCCCTTACGACCTCAACACTGAAGCTTTCTTT. Protein product: CASSPYDLNTEAFF. Variable domain in full (rest from reference TRBV7-6 and TRBJ1-1): GAGVSQSPRYKVTKRGQDVALRCDPISGHVSLYWYRQALGQGPEFLTYFNYEAQQDKSGLPNDRFSAERPEGSISTLTIQRTEQRDSAMYRCASSPYDLNTEAFFGQGTRLTVV.

The chain recombines TRBV7-6 with TRBJ1-1; D remains ambiguous. Germline V gives CDR1 SGHVS, CDR2 FNYEAQ. V lost 0 bases to trimming and J lost 2 bases, with 7 bases between them. The CDR3 is made up of 14 amino acids. The CDR3 nucleotides are TGTGCCAGCAGCTTAGCGCGGAGCAACACTGAAGCTTTCTTT. It encodes CASSLARSNTEAFF.

The rearrangement joins TRBV9 to TRBJ2-1; 7 bases fit TRBD2. The CDR3 runs 14 residues. J lost 6 bases, V lost 2 bases, and 5 bases had no gene match. Per the germline V gene, CDR1 is SGDLS and CDR2 is YYNGEE. CDR3: CASSVFRTSNEQFF. DNA for the CDR3: TGTGCCAGCAGCGTCTTCAGGACTAGCAATGAGCAGTTCTTC.

The chain has TRBV30 and TRBJ1-5; the D gene is possibly TRBD1 (6 bases). The germline V gene has CDR1 GTSNPN and CDR2 SVGIG (reference sequence). V lost 0 bases to trimming and J lost 3 bases, with 12 bases between them. The length of the CDR3 is 15 residues. The CDR3: CAWSVFGQHNQPQHF. CDR3 DNA: TGTGCCTGGAGTGTATTTGGACAGCACAATCAGCCCCAGCATTTT.

This clone was seen only a few times. The chain carries TRBV19 and TRBJ2-1; D not certain. Germline V lookup: CDR1 LNHDA, CDR2 SQIVND (reference sequence). The V gene lost 1 base and the J gene lost 16 bases, with 11 bases spanning the gap. CDR3 length equals 11 residues. The CDR3 spells CASSIGPEEFF. DNA for the CDR3: TGTGCCAGTAGTATAGGCCCTGAGGAATTCTTC.

The chain carries TRBV7-2 and TRBJ2-6, with unresolved D. CDR1 is SGHTA and CDR2 is FQGNSA in the germline V gene. This CDR3 contains 16 residues. The germline V and J ends were trimmed by 2 bases and 3 bases, with 11 bases remaining between them. CDR3 sequence reads: CASSLRGVFGANVLTF. CDR3 nucleotides: TGTGCCAGCAGCTTACGTGGGGTCTTTGGGGCCAACGTCCTGACTTTC.

The table lists this clone with a count of one. The chain combines TRBV19 with TRBJ1-2, with D uncertain. This CDR3 comprises 12 residues. In germline, CDR1 is LNHDA, CDR2 SQIVND (reference sequence). Deletions cut 9 bases from V and 4 bases from J, with 12 bases between. The CDR3 DNA is TGTGCCAGCGCATCAGGTACCTATGGCTACACCTTC. Its translation: CASASGTYGYTF.

DNA for the CDR3: TGTGCCAGTAGTTCGGCGGGGGGCTCCTACGAGCAGTACTTC. It specifies CASSSAGGSYEQYF. The genes are TRBV19 and TRBJ2-7; 8 positions agree with TRBD2. J was trimmed by 0 bases and V by 5 bases; bases with no gene match: 3. The germline CDR1 and CDR2 sequences are LNHDA and SQIVND (reference sequence). The CDR3 totals 14 residues.

This chain joins TRBV14 and TRBJ1-1; no reliable D call. The CDR3 is made up of 13 amino acids. V lost 5 bases and J lost 1, with 8 bases in between. CDR1 and CDR2 (germline): SGHDN, FVKESK. The CDR3 DNA sequence: TGTGCCAGCAGCTTTCACCAGAACACTGAAGCTTTCTTT. Translation gives CASSFHQNTEAFF.

CDR3 residues: CASSYAEGSYEQYF. CDR3 in DNA: TGTGCCAGCAGTTACGCCGAGGGTTCCTACGAGCAGTACTTC. The genes are TRBV6-5 and TRBJ2-7, with TRBD2 as a possible D gene (5 bases). V lost 2 bases to trimming and J lost 1 base, with 9 bases between them. Germline-derived CDR1 and CDR2 are MNHEY and SVGAGI. The CDR3 is 14 amino acids.

This chain connects TRBV5-1 to TRBJ1-1; 7 bases align to TRBD1. CDR1 is SGHRS, CDR2 YFSETQ, per germline. The trim removed 7 bases at V and 5 bases at J, leaving 14 bases unmatched. The CDR3 has 15 residues. The CDR3: CASQQGGGGPTEAFF. CDR3 nucleotides: TGCGCCAGCCAGCAGGGGGGAGGCGGCCCGACTGAAGCTTTCTTT.

The chain carries TRBV4-3 and TRBJ1-4; D gene uncertain. V was cut by 0 bases and J by 7 bases, with 6 bases left in between. There are 13 residues in the CDR3. The V gene's germline CDR1 is LGHNA and CDR2 YSLEER. CDR3 sequence: CASSQDLGEKLFF. The DNA for the CDR3 is TGCGCCAGCAGCCAAGATTTGGGTGAAAAACTGTTTTTT.

This clone was detected once. The rearrangement links TRBV11-2 to TRBJ2-1, with D perhaps matching TRBD2 (6 bases). The CDR3 is 17 amino acids. Germline CDR1 SGHAT, CDR2 FQNNGV. V was pared by 4 bases and J by 4 bases, with 20 bases between. CDR3 region: CASSSPASEVGYNEQFF. The CDR3 bases are TGTGCCAGCAGCTCCCCGGCTAGCGAGGTGGGGTACAATGAGCAGTTCTTC.

The chain has TRBV28 and TRBJ2-1; 8 bases are shared with TRBD1. The ends lost 5 bases at V and 2 bases at J; junction bases unmatched: 5. The CDR3 totals 15 residues. Germline V CDR1 and CDR2: MDHEN, SYDVKM. The CDR3 DNA sequence: TGTGCCAGCAGTCCCAGGACAGGGCCCTACAATGAGCAGTTCTTC. It encodes CASSPRTGPYNEQFF.

In regard to this clone: One junction end disagrees with the germline gene, perhaps due to a read error. CDR3 loop: CASSLAGLAGDAQYF. The CDR3 coding sequence is TGTGCCAGCAGTTTGGCGGGACTAGCGGGAGATGCGCAGTATTTT. The J gene is TRBJ2-3, the V gene TRBV6-6, with TRBD2 matching 14 bases. The CDR3 covers 15 residues. The germline gives CDR1 MNHNY, CDR2 SVGAGI (reference sequence).

The gene calls are TRBV5-6 and TRBJ2-1; 9 bases map to TRBD2. The CDR3 extends over 16 amino acids. V lost 7 bases, J lost 9 bases, and 17 bases stayed unmatched. CDR1 is SGHDT and CDR2 is YYEEEE in the germline V gene. The CDR3 loop is CASQGAGGPGLGEQFF. In nucleotides, the CDR3 is TGTGCCAGCCAGGGTGCGGGAGGGCCCGGTTTAGGTGAGCAGTTCTTC. Combining the CDR3 with reference TRBV5-6 and TRBJ2-1 gives the whole variable domain DAGVTQSPTHLIKTRGQQVTLRCSPKSGHDTVSWYQQALGQGPQFIFQYYEEEERQRGNFPDRFSGHQFPNYSSELNVNALLLGDSALYLCASQGAGGPGLGEQFFGPGTRLTVL.

The rearrangement uses TRBV6-5 and TRBJ2-2, with 11 bases aligning to TRBD2. V lost 3 bases, J lost 1 base, and 1 base stayed unmatched. The germline gives CDR1 MNHEY, CDR2 SVGAGI. The CDR3 runs to 16 residues. CDR3 sequence: CASSYGTSGNTGELFF. Here the CDR3 DNA reads TGTGCCAGCAGTTATGGGACTAGCGGGAACACCGGGGAGCTGTTTTTT.